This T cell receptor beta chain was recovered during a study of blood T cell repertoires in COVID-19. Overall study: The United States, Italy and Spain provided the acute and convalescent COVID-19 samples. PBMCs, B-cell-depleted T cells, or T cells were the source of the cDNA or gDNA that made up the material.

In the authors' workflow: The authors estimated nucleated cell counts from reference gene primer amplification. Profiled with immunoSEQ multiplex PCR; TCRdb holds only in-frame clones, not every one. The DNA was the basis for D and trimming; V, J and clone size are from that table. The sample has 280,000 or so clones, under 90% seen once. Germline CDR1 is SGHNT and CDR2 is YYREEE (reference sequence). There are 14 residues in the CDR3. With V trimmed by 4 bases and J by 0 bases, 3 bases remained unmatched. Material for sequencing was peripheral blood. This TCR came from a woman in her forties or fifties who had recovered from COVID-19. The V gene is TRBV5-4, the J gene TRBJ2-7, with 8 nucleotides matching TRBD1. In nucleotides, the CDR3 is TGTGCCAGCAGCGCACAGGGGGTCTCCTACGAGCAGTACTTC. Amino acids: CASSAQGVSYEQYF.